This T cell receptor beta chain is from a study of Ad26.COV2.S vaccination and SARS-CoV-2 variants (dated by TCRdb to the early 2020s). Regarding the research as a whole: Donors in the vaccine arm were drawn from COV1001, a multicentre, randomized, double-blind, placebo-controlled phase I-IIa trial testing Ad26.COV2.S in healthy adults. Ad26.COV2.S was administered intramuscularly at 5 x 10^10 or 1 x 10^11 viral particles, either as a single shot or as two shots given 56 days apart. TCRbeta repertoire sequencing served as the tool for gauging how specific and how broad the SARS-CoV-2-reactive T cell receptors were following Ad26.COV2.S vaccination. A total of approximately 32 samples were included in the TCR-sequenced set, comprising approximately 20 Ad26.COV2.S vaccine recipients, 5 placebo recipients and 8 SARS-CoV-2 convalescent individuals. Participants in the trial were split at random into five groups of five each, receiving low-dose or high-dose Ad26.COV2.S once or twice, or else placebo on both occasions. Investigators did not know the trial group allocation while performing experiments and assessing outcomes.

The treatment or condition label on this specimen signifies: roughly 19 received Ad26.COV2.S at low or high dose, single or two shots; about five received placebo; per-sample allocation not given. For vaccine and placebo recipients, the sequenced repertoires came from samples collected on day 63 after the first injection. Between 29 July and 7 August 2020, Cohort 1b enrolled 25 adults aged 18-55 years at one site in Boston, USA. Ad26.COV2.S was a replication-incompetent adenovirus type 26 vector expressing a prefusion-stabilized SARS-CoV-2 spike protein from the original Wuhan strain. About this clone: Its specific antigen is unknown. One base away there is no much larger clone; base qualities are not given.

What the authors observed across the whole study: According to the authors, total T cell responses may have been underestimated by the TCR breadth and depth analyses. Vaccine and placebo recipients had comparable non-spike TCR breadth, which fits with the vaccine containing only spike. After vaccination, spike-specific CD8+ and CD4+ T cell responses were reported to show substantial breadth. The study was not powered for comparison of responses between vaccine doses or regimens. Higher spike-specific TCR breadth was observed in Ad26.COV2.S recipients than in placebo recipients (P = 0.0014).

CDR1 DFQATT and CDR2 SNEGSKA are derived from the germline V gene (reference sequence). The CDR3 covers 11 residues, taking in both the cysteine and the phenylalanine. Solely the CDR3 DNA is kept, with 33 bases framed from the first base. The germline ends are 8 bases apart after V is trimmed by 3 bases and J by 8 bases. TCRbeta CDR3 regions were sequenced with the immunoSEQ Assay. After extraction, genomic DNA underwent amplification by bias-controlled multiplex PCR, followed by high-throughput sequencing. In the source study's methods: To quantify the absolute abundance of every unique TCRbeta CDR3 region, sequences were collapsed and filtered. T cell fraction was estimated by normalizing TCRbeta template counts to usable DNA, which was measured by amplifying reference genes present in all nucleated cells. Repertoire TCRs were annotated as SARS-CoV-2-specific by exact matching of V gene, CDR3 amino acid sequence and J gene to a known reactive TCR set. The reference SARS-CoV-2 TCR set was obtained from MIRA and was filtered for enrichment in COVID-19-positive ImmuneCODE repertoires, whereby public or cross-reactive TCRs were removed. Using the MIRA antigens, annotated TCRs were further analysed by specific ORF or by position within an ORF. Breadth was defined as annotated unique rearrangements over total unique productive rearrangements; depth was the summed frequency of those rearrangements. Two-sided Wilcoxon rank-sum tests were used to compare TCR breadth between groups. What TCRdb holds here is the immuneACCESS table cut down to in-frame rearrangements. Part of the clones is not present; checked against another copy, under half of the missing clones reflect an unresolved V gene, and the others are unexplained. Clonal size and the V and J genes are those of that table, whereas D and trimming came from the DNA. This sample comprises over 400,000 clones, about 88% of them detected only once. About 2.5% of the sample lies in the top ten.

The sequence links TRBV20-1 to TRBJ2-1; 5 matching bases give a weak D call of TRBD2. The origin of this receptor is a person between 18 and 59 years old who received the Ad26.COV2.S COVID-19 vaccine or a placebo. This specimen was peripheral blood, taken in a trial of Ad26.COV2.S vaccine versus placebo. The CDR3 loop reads CSASTSDEQFF. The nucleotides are TGCAGTGCTAGTACTAGTGATGAGCAGTTCTTC.